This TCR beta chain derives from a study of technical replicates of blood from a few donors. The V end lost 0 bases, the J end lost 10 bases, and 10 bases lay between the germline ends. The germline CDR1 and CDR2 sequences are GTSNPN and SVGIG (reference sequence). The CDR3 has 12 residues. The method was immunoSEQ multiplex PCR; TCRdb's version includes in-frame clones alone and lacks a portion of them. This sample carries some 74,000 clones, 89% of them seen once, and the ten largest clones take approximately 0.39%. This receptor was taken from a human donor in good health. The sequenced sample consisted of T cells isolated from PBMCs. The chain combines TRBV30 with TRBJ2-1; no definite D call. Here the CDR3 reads CAWSVPSREQFF. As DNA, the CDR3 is TGTGCCTGGAGTGTACCTAGTAGGGAGCAGTTCTTC.